The next 21 T cell receptor beta chains were all read from a single sample in a study of blood T cell repertoires in COVID-19. Here immunoSEQ multiplex PCR was the method, and the copy in TCRdb shows in-frame clones only, minus some. The sample records nearly 50,000 clones, about 85% being singletons. Sequencing used peripheral blood. These receptors originate from a woman aged 55-70 years with acute or convalescent COVID-19.

The chain employs TRBV6-4 and TRBJ2-2; TRBD2 matches at 9 bases. The length of the CDR3 is 15 residues. Per the germline V gene, CDR1 is MRHNA and CDR2 is SNTAGT. V was clipped by 6 bases and J by 3 bases; unmatched bases: 5. CDR3 DNA sequence: TGTGCCAGCAGCGATAGCGGGAGCTACACCGGGGAGCTGTTTTTT. Amino acids: CASSDSGSYTGELFF.

The rearrangement uses TRBV6-5 and TRBJ2-7; 9 nucleotides match TRBD2. The CDR3 consists of 14 residues. Germline V lookup: CDR1 MNHEY, CDR2 SVGAGI. The J segment lost 2 bases and the V segment lost 6 bases, leaving 5 bases of the junction unmatched. CDR3 in amino acids: CASRRGGPAYEQYF. Written as DNA, the CDR3 is TGTGCCAGCAGGCGGGGGGGCCCTGCCTACGAGCAGTACTTC.

The gene calls are TRBV5-1 and TRBJ2-2; TRBD2 matches at 8 bases. The CDR3 loop spans 16 amino acids. Germline V gene sequence: CDR1 SGHRS, CDR2 YFSETQ. V gave up 4 bases and J gave up 1 base; unmatched junction bases: 6. The CDR3 region has the DNA TGCGCCAGCAGCCTAATGACTAGCGTGAACACCGGGGAGCTGTTTTTT. Amino acid sequence: CASSLMTSVNTGELFF.

This sequence joins TRBV9 and TRBJ2-3; the match to TRBD2 covers 10 bases. The CDR3 totals 18 residues. Per the germline V gene, CDR1 is SGDLS and CDR2 is YYNGEE. V shed 0 bases, J shed 0 bases, and the junction held 7 bases outside the gene matches. This CDR3 reads CASSVVGSGGPSTDTQYF. CDR3 DNA sequence: TGTGCCAGCAGCGTAGTTGGTAGCGGGGGGCCGAGCACAGATACGCAGTATTTT.

The J gene is TRBJ1-1, the V gene TRBV30; possible D gene TRBD1, 5 bases. V lost 1 base to trimming and J lost 5 bases, with 11 bases between them. Germline lookup yields CDR1 GTSNPN and CDR2 SVGIG (reference sequence). This CDR3 region has 13 residues. The CDR3: CAWSGQGLTEAFF. CDR3 DNA sequence: TGTGCCTGGAGTGGGCAGGGTTTAACTGAAGCTTTCTTT.

This chain uses TRBV11-2 with TRBJ1-1; D unclear. Germline V gene data show CDR1 as SGHAT and CDR2 as FQNNGV. Trimming took off 3 bases at V and 0 bases at J, with 8 bases between the two ends. CDR3 size: 14 residues. CDR3 residues: CASSFLSLNTEAFF. The CDR3 coding sequence is TGTGCCAGCAGCTTCCTAAGTCTGAACACTGAAGCTTTCTTT.

This rearrangement joins TRBV12-5 to TRBJ1-2; the D is unclear. V was trimmed by 0 bases and J by 1 base, leaving 6 bases between them. The CDR3 has 14 residues. Germline V gene lookup returns CDR1 LGHNT and CDR2 FRNRAP. The DNA of the CDR3 is TGTGCTAGTGGTTTGGTACCAGGTAACTATGGCTACACCTTC. Translated, it gives CASGLVPGNYGYTF.

This clone was recorded once. The chain is built from TRBV5-5 and TRBJ2-7; D gene unclear. V lost 5 bases and J lost 3, with 12 bases in between. This CDR3 spans 13 amino acids. CDR1 and CDR2 (germline): SGHKS, YYEKEE (reference sequence). The CDR3 nucleotides are TGTGCCAGCAGTCTCCAAAACATCTACGAGCAGTACTTC. This gives the protein CASSLQNIYEQYF.

The gene calls are TRBV7-2 and TRBJ2-6, with TRBD1 matching over 8 bases. The CDR3 length is 15 residues. V dropped 5 bases and J dropped 1; count of bases not matched to a gene: 1. Germline V lookup: CDR1 SGHTA, CDR2 FQGNSA. CDR3 in DNA: TGTGCCAGCAGCCGGGACAGGTCTGGGGCCAACGTCCTGACTTTC. Translation: CASSRDRSGANVLTF.

The chain couples TRBV2 to TRBJ2-1; 11 bases are a match to TRBD1. The CDR3 runs 14 residues. V shed 6 bases, J shed 4 bases, and the junction held 2 bases outside the gene matches. Looked up from germline, CDR1 is SNHLY and CDR2 is FYNNEI. DNA for the CDR3: TGTGCCAGCAGGGACAGGGGGCGGTACAATGAGCAGTTCTTC. It encodes CASRDRGRYNEQFF.

J is TRBJ2-1 and V is TRBV7-9; no reliable D call. The CDR3 consists of 14 residues. Germline assignment: CDR1 SEHNR and CDR2 FQNEAQ (reference sequence). Trimming took off 2 bases at V and 6 bases at J, with 11 bases between the two ends. The CDR3 nucleotides are TGTGCCAGCAGCTTATCGTACAGCAGCAATGAGCAGTTCTTC. It yields the protein CASSLSYSSNEQFF.

The chain has TRBV5-1 and TRBJ1-5; 7 bases line up with TRBD1. CDR1 SGHRS and CDR2 YFSETQ come from the germline V gene. Losses at the gene ends were 2 bases for V and 2 bases for J; bases not matched to a gene: 4. The CDR3 extends over 15 amino acids. The CDR3 region has the DNA TGCGCCAGCAGCTTCGGGACAGAGGGCAATCAGCCCCAGCATTTT. The encoded protein is CASSFGTEGNQPQHF.

The rearrangement uses TRBV4-2 and TRBJ2-1; the match to TRBD2 covers 11 bases. Germline loops: CDR1 LGHNA, CDR2 YNFKEQ. The V gene end was trimmed by 4 bases and the J gene end by 7 bases; junction bases not matched to a gene: 9. This CDR3 spans 16 amino acids. DNA for the CDR3: TGTGCCAGCAGCCCTTATAGCGGGGGGGCGGTTAATGAGCAGTTCTTC. This codes for CASSPYSGGAVNEQFF.

This rearrangement joins TRBV15 to TRBJ1-2; possibly TRBD1 for D (6 bases). Germline V lookup: CDR1 LNHNV, CDR2 YYDKDF (reference sequence). The CDR3 loop spans 15 amino acids. Trimming took off 0 bases at V and 4 bases at J, with 12 bases between the two ends. CDR3 loop: CATSREATGRYGYTF. CDR3 nucleotides: TGTGCCACCAGCAGAGAAGCAACAGGGCGCTATGGCTACACCTTC.

The rearrangement links TRBV2 to TRBJ2-3, with a weak D call TRBD2 (6 bases). The V gene lost 3 bases and the J gene lost 0 bases, with 13 bases spanning the gap. The germline CDR1 and CDR2 sequences are SNHLY and FYNNEI. The CDR3 has 16 amino acids. CDR3 sequence: CASSDFRGTSTDTQYF. The CDR3 DNA reads TGTGCCAGCAGTGACTTTCGCGGGACTAGCACAGATACGCAGTATTTT.

This chain uses TRBV6-5 with TRBJ2-5, with TRBD1 matching 7 bases. J was trimmed by 3 bases and V by 6 bases; bases with no gene match: 7. Germline CDR1 and CDR2: MNHEY and SVGAGI. The CDR3 extends over 14 amino acids. CDR3 nucleotide sequence: TGTGCCAGCAGGAAACCCGGGACAGAAGAGACCCAGTACTTC. This encodes CASRKPGTEETQYF.

The chain recombines TRBV7-8 with TRBJ2-3; TRBD2 matches 9 bases. The CDR3 extends over 14 amino acids. J was trimmed by 8 bases and V by 5 bases; bases with no gene match: 8. Germline V CDR1 and CDR2: SGHVS, FQNEAQ. Here the CDR3 reads CASSTSRGGGTQYF. The CDR3 DNA sequence: TGTGCCAGCAGCACCTCGCGGGGGGGTGGTACGCAGTATTTT. The full variable domain, with the rest looked up from reference TRBV7-8 and TRBJ2-3, is GAGVSQSPRYKVAKRGQDVALRCDPISGHVSLFWYQQALGQGPEFLTYFQNEAQLDKSGLPSDRFFAERPEGSVSTLKIQRTQQEDSAVYLCASSTSRGGGTQYFGPGTRLTVL.

In its sample, this clone was seen a few times. This chain links TRBV30 with TRBJ1-2, with 9 bases matching TRBD1. CDR3 length equals 12 residues. Germline V gene sequence: CDR1 GTSNPN, CDR2 SVGIG (reference sequence). Trimming at V came to 3 bases and at J to 5 bases, leaving 1 base not matched to a gene. As DNA, the CDR3 is TGTGCCTGGAGGGGACAGGGATATGGCTACACCTTC. Translating gives CAWRGQGYGYTF.

The rearrangement links TRBV3-1 (or the pseudogene TRBV3-2) to TRBJ1-2; 7 nucleotides match TRBD1. V shed 3 bases, J shed 4 bases, and the junction held 5 bases outside the gene matches. The CDR3 has 14 residues. The germline gives CDR1 LGHDT, CDR2 YNNKEL (reference sequence). The CDR3 sequence is CASSHRDSFYGYTF. Here the CDR3 DNA reads TGTGCCAGCAGCCACCGGGACAGCTTCTATGGCTACACCTTC.

V gene TRBV3-1 (or the pseudogene TRBV3-2) combines with J gene TRBJ1-1; no clear D. Germline CDR1 is LGHDT and CDR2 is YNNKEL (reference sequence). The germline V and J ends were trimmed by 7 bases and 3 bases, with 27 bases remaining between them. The CDR3 loop spans 18 amino acids. The CDR3 protein is CASTGFVRVRGWDTEAFF. The CDR3 DNA sequence: TGTGCCAGCACCGGATTTGTTAGGGTCCGCGGGTGGGACACTGAAGCTTTCTTT.

The chain is built from TRBV20-1 and TRBJ1-2; D is unresolved. The CDR3 loop spans 10 amino acids. Trimming removed 3 bases at V and 8 bases at J, with 7 bases between. CDR1 and CDR2 from the germline V gene are DFQATT and SNEGSKA (reference sequence). CDR3 sequence: CSARTGGYTF. The DNA of the CDR3 is TGCAGTGCTAGGACGGGGGGCTACACCTTC.